The entry below gives a single TCR beta chain sequence along with its context. Its antigen is still unknown. CDR3 length: 16 amino acids. With 2 bases removed from V and 0 bases from J, the gap between germline ends came to 11 bases. Germline lookup yields CDR1 SGHAT and CDR2 FQNNGV. The sample is drawn from a study of shared clonotypes between healthy human individuals. The run depth of the assay was deep. Sequencing used immunoSEQ multiplex PCR; TCRdb keeps in-frame clones, though not all of them. The table shows hundreds of thousands of clones, with around 96% occurring only once. Study-wide results and limits: The authors expected sequencing depth to affect clonotype sharing among donors. It was the few donors that limited the genetic and exposure-history diversity represented.

Healthy and HIV-negative, the adult donors had no recent acute infections or vaccinations. The rearrangement uses TRBV11-2 and TRBJ1-5, with D maybe TRBD1 (6 bases). The source of this sequence is a man aged 25-45 years in good health. The sequenced sample consisted of memory CD8+ T cells sorted from blood. Subset of the sample: CD45RO+ cells pooled with CCR7-negative TemRA cells. DNA of the CDR3: TGTGCCAGCAGCTTACTTACAGGGAGTAGCAATCAGCCCCAGCATTTT. As protein: CASSLLTGSSNQPQHF.